This T cell receptor (beta chain) was captured in a study of cytomegalovirus exposure and HLA in healthy donors. The CDR3 consists of 14 residues. V was pared by 5 bases and J by 6 bases, with 17 bases between. Per the germline V gene, CDR1 is SGHNT and CDR2 is YYREEE (reference sequence). PCR employed 60 Vbeta and 13 Jbeta primers. Libraries were prepared by immunoSEQ multiplex PCR; TCRdb keeps only in-frame clonotypes and omits some of them. The sample has approximately 86,000 clones; 70% to 80% are singletons. Sequencing used PBMCs. This sequence originates from a man aged 60 to 75 in good health and CMV-seronegative. This chain connects TRBV5-4 to TRBJ2-5, with D perhaps TRBD2 (6 bases). CDR3 nucleotides: TGTGCCAGCAGGGGGGATTCCGGGAGTCAGACCCAGTACTTC. Residues: CASRGDSGSQTQYF.